This T cell receptor (beta chain) was sequenced for a study of HIV-infected patients and healthy controls. The study's findings and limits: Untreated HIV+ repertoires had roughly threefold fewer distinct CDR3s and lower Shannon diversity than healthy controls.

The repertoire came from unfractionated whole blood and reflected all unsorted peripheral T cells. 450 to 600 ng RNA was reverse transcribed with alpha and beta constant-region primers. Alpha and beta chain libraries were made separately by chain-specific third strand synthesis with multiplexing indices. MiXCR was run by TCRdb on the 5' RACE reads, yielding one entry per CDR3 protein. The sample has approximately 15,000 distinct CDR3 sequences; approximately 7% are singletons. There are many counts of this clonotype. Its antigen remains unknown. Germline V gene data show CDR1 as LGHDT and CDR2 as YNNKEL (reference sequence). Trimming removed 7 bases from V and 7 bases from J, with 19 bases in between. This CDR3 has 14 residues.

This receptor was taken from an adult in good health. Material for sequencing was blood. The chain couples TRBV3-1 to TRBJ1-1, with D unresolved. The CDR3 is CASTSRQRAHEAFF. The CDR3 DNA reads as TGTGCCAGCACAAGTCGGCAGCGAGCCCATGAAGCTTTCTTT.